A selection of T cell receptor beta chains follows, all from one sample in a study of blood T cell repertoires in COVID-19. Method: immunoSEQ multiplex PCR; TCRdb's copy keeps in-frame clones and lacks some. The sample has 100,000 to 150,000 clones; around 79% are singletons. The sequenced sample consisted of peripheral blood. The receptor set was obtained from a man between 65 and 85 years old with acute or convalescent COVID-19. Both conserved end residues are part of each CDR3. D genes are given only for firm matches. Not all rows give a size; the values are once, few, many and, for expanded clones, a class.

CDR3aa: CASSRERSQPQHF; CDR3nt: TGTGCCAGTAGCAGGGAAAGGAGTCAGCCCCAGCATTTT; abundance: -; d_gene: -; j_gene: TRBJ1-5; v_gene: TRBV19
CDR3aa: CATSDPGQGARAGELFF; CDR3nt: TGTGCCACCAGTGACCCGGGACAGGGGGCGAGGGCCGGGGAGCTGTTTTTT; abundance: -; d_gene: TRBD1; j_gene: TRBJ2-2; v_gene: TRBV24-1
CDR3aa: CASSVGQGAGEKLFF; CDR3nt: TGTGCCAGCAGCGTGGGACAGGGGGCCGGGGAAAAACTGTTTTTT; abundance: -; d_gene: TRBD1; j_gene: TRBJ1-4; v_gene: TRBV9
CDR3aa: CASSQPLGGGARNEQFF; CDR3nt: TGTGCCAGCAGCCAACCCCTAGGCGGGGGGGCCAGAAATGAGCAGTTCTTC; abundance: -; d_gene: TRBD2; j_gene: TRBJ2-1; v_gene: TRBV3-1/TRBV3-2
CDR3aa: CSVGGGGASETQYF; CDR3nt: TGCAGCGTTGGGGGCGGGGGGGCCTCAGAGACCCAGTACTTC; abundance: -; d_gene: TRBD2; j_gene: TRBJ2-5; v_gene: TRBV29-1
CDR3aa: CASSLSQSGQYF; CDR3nt: TGTGCCAGCAGTTTATCCCAAAGCGGGCAGTACTTC; abundance: -; d_gene: -; j_gene: TRBJ2-7; v_gene: TRBV6-2/TRBV6-3
CDR3aa: CASSLTVAGGATDTQYF; CDR3nt: TGTGCCAGCAGCTTAACGGTGGCCGGGGGGGCCACAGATACGCAGTATTTT; abundance: -; d_gene: TRBD2; j_gene: TRBJ2-3; v_gene: TRBV7-3
CDR3aa: CASSLQGKTPLHF; CDR3nt: TGTGCCAGCAGCTTGCAGGGGAAGACACCCCTCCACTTT; abundance: -; d_gene: -; j_gene: TRBJ1-6; v_gene: TRBV5-4
CDR3aa: CASSLAGQKISAYGYTF; CDR3nt: TGTGCCAGCAGCTTAGCGGGACAGAAAATATCCGCCTATGGCTACACCTTC; abundance: -; d_gene: TRBD1; j_gene: TRBJ1-2; v_gene: TRBV7-2
CDR3aa: CASSLDPQDTQYF; CDR3nt: TGTGCCAGCAGCTTAGATCCCCAAGATACGCAGTATTTT; abundance: -; d_gene: -; j_gene: TRBJ2-3; v_gene: TRBV11-2
CDR3aa: CASSPLNRVDYGYTF; CDR3nt: TGTGCCAGCAGTCCGCTCAACAGGGTTGATTATGGCTACACCTTC; abundance: -; d_gene: -; j_gene: TRBJ1-2; v_gene: TRBV5-6
CDR3aa: CASRGQESNQPQHF; CDR3nt: TGTGCCAGCAGGGGACAGGAAAGCAATCAGCCCCAGCATTTT; abundance: -; d_gene: TRBD1; j_gene: TRBJ1-5; v_gene: TRBV6-4
CDR3aa: CASSSGGMGQETQYF; CDR3nt: TGTGCCAGCAGCTCGGGAGGAATGGGGCAAGAGACCCAGTACTTC; abundance: -; d_gene: TRBD2; j_gene: TRBJ2-5; v_gene: TRBV28
CDR3aa: CSVEMGGRAKNIQYF; CDR3nt: TGCAGCGTTGAAATGGGAGGTAGGGCCAAAAACATTCAGTACTTC; abundance: -; d_gene: -; j_gene: TRBJ2-4; v_gene: TRBV29-1
CDR3aa: CASCRPSTDTQYF; CDR3nt: TGTGCCAGCTGCAGGCCTAGCACAGATACGCAGTATTTT; abundance: -; d_gene: -; j_gene: TRBJ2-3; v_gene: TRBV7-2
CDR3aa: CASGHIYEQYF; CDR3nt: TGTGCCAGCGGCCACATATACGAGCAGTACTTC; abundance: -; d_gene: -; j_gene: TRBJ2-7; v_gene: TRBV28
CDR3aa: CASSGQPNTEAFF; CDR3nt: TGTGCCAGCAGCGGACAGCCGAACACTGAAGCTTTCTTT; abundance: few; d_gene: -; j_gene: TRBJ1-1; v_gene: TRBV7-2
CDR3aa: CASSQVITSGYTF; CDR3nt: TGTGCCAGCAGCCAAGTTATTACAAGTGGCTACACCTTC; abundance: large; d_gene: -; j_gene: TRBJ1-2; v_gene: TRBV14
CDR3aa: CASSAPPRQGSKAFF; CDR3nt: TGTGCCAGCAGTGCACCCCCCCGACAGGGTTCGAAAGCTTTCTTT; abundance: -; d_gene: TRBD1; j_gene: TRBJ1-1; v_gene: TRBV25-1
CDR3aa: CASSRIQQGASFF; CDR3nt: TGTGCCAGCAGCCGTATTCAACAGGGCGCCTCTTTCTTT; abundance: -; d_gene: -; j_gene: TRBJ1-1; v_gene: TRBV12-3/TRBV12-4
CDR3aa: CSVGRQGARECTF; CDR3nt: TGCAGCGTTGGACGACAGGGGGCGAGGGAATGCACCTTC; abundance: -; d_gene: TRBD1; j_gene: TRBJ1-2; v_gene: TRBV29-1
CDR3aa: CASSKDSNSGNTIYF; CDR3nt: TGCGCCAGCAGCAAGGACAGCAATTCTGGAAACACCATATATTTT; abundance: -; d_gene: -; j_gene: TRBJ1-3; v_gene: TRBV5-1
CDR3aa: CASSGPLAGGANTGELFF; CDR3nt: TGTGCCAGCAGCGGCCCACTAGCGGGGGGTGCGAACACCGGGGAGCTGTTTTTT; abundance: -; d_gene: TRBD2; j_gene: TRBJ2-2; v_gene: TRBV9
CDR3aa: CASSLTGANQPQHF; CDR3nt: TGTGCCAGCAGCCTCACAGGGGCTAATCAGCCCCAGCATTTT; abundance: few; d_gene: TRBD1; j_gene: TRBJ1-5; v_gene: TRBV5-4
CDR3aa: CASSQAGQGRSQYF; CDR3nt: TGTGCCAGCAGCCAAGCTGGACAGGGGCGGTCCCAGTACTTC; abundance: -; d_gene: TRBD1; j_gene: TRBJ2-5; v_gene: TRBV7-2
CDR3aa: CALGPGVMMRYTF; CDR3nt: TGCGCCCTAGGACCAGGGGTGATGATGCGCTACACCTTC; abundance: -; d_gene: -; j_gene: TRBJ1-2; v_gene: TRBV10-1
CDR3aa: CASSPSFSGTGGGNTIYF; CDR3nt: TGTGCCAGCTCACCATCTTTTTCCGGGACAGGTGGTGGAAACACCATATATTTT; abundance: -; d_gene: TRBD1; j_gene: TRBJ1-3; v_gene: TRBV18
CDR3aa: CASSTGTGAVNTGELFF; CDR3nt: TGTGCCAGCAGCACCGGGACAGGGGCCGTGAACACCGGGGAGCTGTTTTTT; abundance: -; d_gene: TRBD1; j_gene: TRBJ2-2; v_gene: TRBV7-9
CDR3aa: CASSPLQGASTEAFF; CDR3nt: TGTGCCAGCTCACCCCTCCAGGGGGCGAGTACTGAAGCTTTCTTT; abundance: -; d_gene: TRBD1; j_gene: TRBJ1-1; v_gene: TRBV18
CDR3aa: CASSQEGRQGVSGYTF; CDR3nt: TGTGCCAGCAGCCAAGAAGGGAGACAGGGGGTTAGTGGCTACACCTTC; abundance: -; d_gene: TRBD1; j_gene: TRBJ1-2; v_gene: TRBV3-1/TRBV3-2
CDR3aa: CASSKPSRVGRDQETQYF; CDR3nt: TGTGCCAGCAGCAAACCTTCGCGGGTAGGGAGGGACCAAGAGACCCAGTACTTC; abundance: -; d_gene: -; j_gene: TRBJ2-5; v_gene: TRBV21-1
CDR3aa: CASSFRGSLDGYTF; CDR3nt: TGCGCCAGCAGCTTCAGGGGTTCCCTGGATGGCTACACCTTC; abundance: -; d_gene: -; j_gene: TRBJ1-2; v_gene: TRBV5-1
CDR3aa: CASGLVRSGSEAFF; CDR3nt: TGTGCTAGTGGTTTGGTACGATCGGGTTCCGAAGCTTTCTTT; abundance: -; d_gene: -; j_gene: TRBJ1-1; v_gene: TRBV12-5
CDR3aa: CASSSQEGFSNYGYTF; CDR3nt: TGTGCCAGCAGTTCCCAGGAGGGGTTTTCGAACTATGGCTACACCTTC; abundance: many; d_gene: -; j_gene: TRBJ1-2; v_gene: TRBV6-6
CDR3aa: CASKETASYEQYF; CDR3nt: TGTGCCAGCAAGGAGACCGCTTCCTACGAGCAGTACTTC; abundance: -; d_gene: -; j_gene: TRBJ2-7; v_gene: TRBV2
CDR3aa: CASSRIWTIEAFF; CDR3nt: TGTGCCAGCAGCCGCATCTGGACTATTGAAGCTTTCTTT; abundance: -; d_gene: -; j_gene: TRBJ1-1; v_gene: TRBV14
CDR3aa: CASSLSLYRGREKLFF; CDR3nt: TGTGCCAGCAGTTTATCGTTATACAGGGGGCGTGAAAAACTGTTTTTT; abundance: few; d_gene: TRBD1; j_gene: TRBJ1-4; v_gene: TRBV27
CDR3aa: CASSFGGDQETQYF; CDR3nt: TGCGCCAGCAGCTTTGGGGGGGACCAAGAGACCCAGTACTTC; abundance: -; d_gene: TRBD2; j_gene: TRBJ2-5; v_gene: TRBV5-1
CDR3aa: CASSPGTGGIGTQHF; CDR3nt: TGTGCCAGCTCACCTGGGACAGGGGGAATAGGGACCCAGCATTTT; abundance: -; d_gene: TRBD1; j_gene: TRBJ1-5; v_gene: TRBV18
CDR3aa: CASSEVRSSYNEQFF; CDR3nt: TGTGCCAGCAGTGAAGTCAGAAGCTCCTACAATGAGCAGTTCTTC; abundance: -; d_gene: -; j_gene: TRBJ2-1; v_gene: TRBV6-1
CDR3aa: CASTRRDQSEQYF; CDR3nt: TGTGCCAGCACCAGGCGGGATCAGAGCGAGCAGTACTTC; abundance: -; d_gene: -; j_gene: TRBJ2-7; v_gene: TRBV12-3/TRBV12-4
CDR3aa: CASRQQIMNTEAFF; CDR3nt: TGCGCCAGCAGACAACAGATCATGAACACTGAAGCTTTCTTT; abundance: few; d_gene: -; j_gene: TRBJ1-1; v_gene: TRBV5-1
CDR3aa: CAWGRQENGYTF; CDR3nt: TGTGCCTGGGGGCGACAGGAAAATGGCTACACCTTC; abundance: -; d_gene: -; j_gene: TRBJ1-2; v_gene: TRBV30
CDR3aa: CASIDRVNYEQYF; CDR3nt: TGTGCCAGCATCGACAGGGTTAACTACGAGCAGTACTTC; abundance: -; d_gene: TRBD1; j_gene: TRBJ2-7; v_gene: TRBV6-5
CDR3aa: CASSLVPGGAAQYF; CDR3nt: TGTGCCAGCAGCTTAGTCCCCGGTGGGGCGGCGCAGTATTTT; abundance: -; d_gene: -; j_gene: TRBJ2-3; v_gene: TRBV7-2
CDR3aa: CASSFREEKLFF; CDR3nt: TGTGCCAGCAGTTTCAGGGAAGAAAAACTGTTTTTT; abundance: -; d_gene: -; j_gene: TRBJ1-4; v_gene: TRBV12-3/TRBV12-4
CDR3aa: CASSQGTGGSNQPQHF; CDR3nt: TGTGCCAGCAGCCAAGGGACAGGGGGCTCCAATCAGCCCCAGCATTTT; abundance: once; d_gene: TRBD1; j_gene: TRBJ1-5; v_gene: TRBV7-2
CDR3aa: CASSRGTANTGELFF; CDR3nt: TGTGCCAGTAGTCGAGGGACAGCGAACACCGGGGAGCTGTTTTTT; abundance: -; d_gene: TRBD1; j_gene: TRBJ2-2; v_gene: TRBV19
CDR3aa: CASSFNSNQPQHF; CDR3nt: TGTGCCAGCAGTTTTAATAGCAATCAGCCCCAGCATTTT; abundance: -; d_gene: -; j_gene: TRBJ1-5; v_gene: TRBV12-3/TRBV12-4
CDR3aa: CASSPRVRDRGYEQYF; CDR3nt: TGTGCCAGCAGCCCGCGTGTCCGGGACAGGGGCTACGAGCAGTACTTC; abundance: -; d_gene: TRBD1; j_gene: TRBJ2-7; v_gene: TRBV9
CDR3aa: CASSQPGAGNIQYF; CDR3nt: TGCGCCAGCAGCCAGCCTGGGGCCGGAAACATTCAGTACTTC; abundance: once; d_gene: -; j_gene: TRBJ2-4; v_gene: TRBV4-1